Presented here are 30 T cell receptor beta chains from one specimen sequenced in a study of read filtering for tumor transcriptome and immune sequencing. From 300 to 450 ng of RNA, a library with molecular barcoded alpha/delta and beta/gamma adaptors was made. TCRdb fed the reads into MiXCR, producing one record per CDR3 protein. This table holds 50,000 to 65,000 distinct CDR3 sequences, about 19% found once. Input material: a population of CD138-negative cells sorted from bone marrow. The receptors originated from a donor at least 40 years old with multiple myeloma.

In its sample, this clonotype was seen many times. The rearrangement uses TRBV20-1 and TRBJ2-1; 16 bases line up with TRBD2. The CDR3 is 17 amino acids. The V segment lost 5 bases and the J segment 2 bases; nucleotides outside the gene matches: 6. Germline loops: CDR1 DFQATT, CDR2 SNEGSKA (reference sequence). This chain's CDR3 is CSAPGTSGRAAYNEQFF. The CDR3, as DNA: TGCAGTGCTCCTGGGACTAGCGGGAGGGCCGCCTACAATGAGCAGTTCTTC.

This clonotype was seen a few times. The V and J genes are TRBV20-1 and TRBJ2-1; TRBD2 aligns across 9 bases. Trimming at V came to 1 base and at J to 7 bases, leaving 5 bases not matched to a gene. CDR3 length: 14 amino acids. The germline gives CDR1 DFQATT, CDR2 SNEGSKA (reference sequence). CDR3 DNA: TGCAGTGCTAGAGTTAGCGGGAGTCTAAATGAGCAGTTCTTC. Protein: CSARVSGSLNEQFF.

For this clonotype: The final CDR3 position lacks the conserved phenylalanine or tryptophan, pointing to a likely read error. The rearrangement joins TRBV11-2 to TRBJ2-5; 13 nucleotides line up with TRBD2. Trimming at V came to 2 bases and at J to 1 base, leaving 4 bases not matched to a gene. The germline V gene has CDR1 SGHAT and CDR2 FQNNGV. This CDR3 has 17 amino acids. The CDR3 DNA is TGTGCCAGCAGCTTACGGACTAGCGGGGGTCCCCAAGAGACCCAGTACTCC. Amino acids: CASSLRTSGGPQETQYS.

This clonotype is a singleton in its sample. The chain couples TRBV5-6 to TRBJ2-1; D unclear. V was pared by 3 bases and J by 12 bases, with 13 bases between. From germline, CDR1 is SGHDT and CDR2 YYEEEE. The CDR3 is 12 amino acids. This CDR3 reads CASSSLGVGQFF. The CDR3 nucleotides are TGTGCCAGCAGCTCACTTGGAGTTGGGCAGTTCTTC.

This clonotype has more than one count but fewer than ten. The genes are TRBV20-1 and TRBJ2-1, with 13 bases identical to TRBD2. There are 16 residues in the CDR3. The germline V gene has CDR1 DFQATT and CDR2 SNEGSKA (reference sequence). Trimming cost V 6 bases and J 7 bases; bases outside gene matches: 12. In DNA, the CDR3 is TGCAGTGCCCCGGTCCCCTCGGGACTAGCGGGAAATGAGCAGTTCTTC. Translation: CSAPVPSGLAGNEQFF.

This clonotype was seen ten or more times. This sequence joins TRBV5-1 and TRBJ1-1; tentatively, D is TRBD1 (5 bases). The ends were cut back, 0 bases at V and 4 bases at J, with 10 bases in the middle. The V gene's germline CDR1 is SGHRS and CDR2 YFSETQ. This CDR3 region has 14 residues. CDR3 DNA: TGCGCCAGCAGCTTGGCCGTGGGGGGCACTGAAGCTTTCTTT. Residues: CASSLAVGGTEAFF.

In regard to this clonotype: A junction end diverges from the germline sequence, so it may reflect a read error. The chain uses TRBV18 and TRBJ1-3; TRBD1 is a possible D gene (5 bases). The CDR3 runs 13 residues. Germline V gene lookup returns CDR1 KGHSH and CDR2 LQKENI. CDR3 DNA sequence: TGTGTCAGCTCTCGGGACGGCGAAAACACCATATATTTT. This encodes CVSSRDGENTIYF.

This clonotype was counted at least ten times. The chain carries TRBV20-1 and TRBJ2-7, with 8 bases identical to TRBD2. The length of the CDR3 is 13 residues. V was clipped by 5 bases and J by 3 bases; unmatched bases: 6. CDR1 and CDR2 from the germline V gene are DFQATT and SNEGSKA (reference sequence). CDR3 nucleotides: TGCAGTGCTGCCAGCGGGAGCGTCTACGAGCAGTACTTC. Translation: CSAASGSVYEQYF.

This clonotype was counted between two and nine times. The CDR3 nucleotides are TGTGCCAGCAGTTTAGGGCGGGCAATCTCTGGAAACACCATATATTTT. This sequence encodes CASSLGRAISGNTIYF. The chain is built from TRBV12-3 or TRBV12-4 and TRBJ1-3; D not resolved. The V end was cut by 1 base, the J end by 0 bases, with 10 bases between. This CDR3 is built from 16 residues.

On this clonotype itself: It may be a read error: a sequence one base away is much more abundant. The chain is built from TRBV20-1 and TRBJ2-3; 12 bases map to TRBD2. V trimming: 5 bases; J trimming: 1 base; junction bases outside the gene matches: 10. CDR1 and CDR2 (germline): DFQATT, SNEGSKA (reference sequence). This CDR3 spans 17 amino acids. The CDR3 DNA is TGCAGTGCTGCTGACGGCAGGACTAGCGGGGGCACAGATACGCAGTATTTT. It specifies CSAADGRTSGGTDTQYF.

This clonotype was detected many times. This chain links TRBV7-2 with TRBJ1-1, with 8 bases identical to TRBD1. The CDR3 loop spans 18 amino acids. Unmatched junction bases numbered 13, after V lost 4 bases and J lost 0 bases. Germline CDR1 and CDR2: SGHTA and FQGNSA. CDR3 nucleotide sequence: TGTGCCAGCAGCTCACCAACGAGGACAGGGATGTTGAACACTGAAGCTTTCTTT. Translated: CASSSPTRTGMLNTEAFF.

Of note for this clonotype: At one of its ends the junction is not consistent with the germline gene, which may arise from a read error. The J gene is TRBJ1-2, the V gene TRBV15; D may be TRBD1 (6 bases). Looked up from germline, CDR1 is LNHNV and CDR2 is YYDKDF (reference sequence). This CDR3 has 15 residues. For the CDR3, the DNA is TGTGCCACCAGCAGAGATACCCAGGGGTCCTATTGCTACACCTTC. Its translation is CATSRDTQGSYCYTF.

This clonotype was observed at least ten times. This rearrangement joins TRBV3-1 to TRBJ2-5; the D gene could be TRBD1 or TRBD2 (6 bases each). Germline V gives CDR1 LGHDT, CDR2 YNNKEL (reference sequence). This CDR3 region has 14 residues. V lost 7 bases to trimming and J lost 2 bases, with 14 bases between them. DNA for the CDR3: TGTGCCAGCAAATCCTGGGGGGCTCAAGAGACCCAGTACTTC. Its translation: CASKSWGAQETQYF.

J is TRBJ2-7 and V is TRBV6-5; TRBD2 might be the D (6 bases). Per germline, CDR1 MNHEY and CDR2 SVGAGI. The CDR3 extends over 12 amino acids. Trimming left V 4 bases short and J 5 bases short, with 9 bases between. CDR3: CASSLGGHEQYF. Written as DNA, the CDR3 is TGTGCCAGCAGTTTGGGAGGCCACGAGCAGTACTTC.

Points on this clonotype: One end of the junction varies from germline; a read error may be responsible. The rearrangement links TRBV5-1 to TRBJ2-2, with D tentatively TRBD1 (5 bases). There are 14 residues in the CDR3. Germline V gene data show CDR1 as SGHRS and CDR2 as YFSETQ. This CDR3 reads CASSQTVTFGELFF. Here the CDR3 DNA reads TGTGCCAGCAGCCAGACAGTAACATTCGGGGAGCTGTTTTTT.

In its sample, this clonotype was seen many times. The chain is built from TRBV12-3 or TRBV12-4 and TRBJ2-7; D is tentatively TRBD1 or TRBD2 (5 bases each). The CDR3 is 15 residues long. The ends were cut back, 3 bases at V and 0 bases at J, with 12 bases in the middle. Here the CDR3 DNA reads TGTGCCAGCAGTTTGAGAGGGGAAAGCTCCTACGAGCAGTACTTC. Translating gives CASSLRGESSYEQYF.

This clonotype has a handful of counts. CDR3 region: CASSSDGGQETQYF. For the CDR3, the DNA is TGCGCCAGCAGCTCCGATGGTGGGCAAGAGACCCAGTACTTC. The V and J genes are TRBV5-1 and TRBJ2-5; D call uncertain. This CDR3 comprises 14 residues. CDR1 and CDR2 from the germline V gene are SGHRS and YFSETQ. V lost 3 bases and J lost 2, with 11 bases in between.

About this clonotype: This may come from a read error, since a much larger clone is one base off. The chain couples TRBV29-1 to TRBJ2-7; 7 positions agree with TRBD1. The germline V gene has CDR1 SQVTM and CDR2 ANQGSEA. This CDR3 comprises 12 residues. V lost 8 bases, J lost 4 bases, and 8 bases stayed unmatched. The CDR3 reads CSIIRGQYEQYF. In nucleotides, the CDR3 is TGCAGCATTATCCGGGGACAGTACGAGCAGTACTTC.

The sample holds many counts of this clonotype. The gene calls are TRBV18 and TRBJ2-7; no reliable D call. V lost 2 bases and J lost 7, with 15 bases in between. Germline V gene lookup returns CDR1 KGHSH and CDR2 LQKENI. This CDR3 spans 14 amino acids. The CDR3 loop is CASSPGQAGAEQYF. For the CDR3, the DNA is TGTGCCAGCTCACCAGGTCAGGCTGGTGCTGAGCAGTACTTC. The whole variable domain, remainder taken from reference TRBV18 and TRBJ2-7, is NAGVMQNPRHLVRRRGQEARLRCSPMKGHSHVYWYRQLPEEGLKFMVYLQKENIIDESGMPKERFSAEFPKEGPSILRIQQVVRGDSAAYFCASSPGQAGAEQYFGPGTRLTVT.

This clonotype was picked up many times. This chain uses TRBV20-1 with TRBJ2-1, with 9 positions matching TRBD2. CDR1 DFQATT and CDR2 SNEGSKA come from the germline V gene (reference sequence). This CDR3 has 18 amino acids. The V and J ends lost 0 bases and 5 bases, in that order; junction bases with no gene match: 14. CDR3 bases: TGCAGTGCTAGAGATGCGGGGGGGCCTGTAACTCCCCACAATGAGCAGTTCTTC. Its translation: CSARDAGGPVTPHNEQFF.

With respect to this clonotype: A much more abundant neighbour one base away suggests this may be a read error. The J gene is TRBJ2-2, the V gene TRBV11-1; TRBD1 might be the D (6 bases). V was cut by 10 bases and J by 5 bases, with 11 bases left in between. The germline V gene encodes CDR1 SGHAT and CDR2 FQDESV (reference sequence). This CDR3 has 12 amino acids. In DNA, the CDR3 is TGTGCCAACAGGGCGAGGACCGGGGAGCTGTTTTTT. Residues: CANRARTGELFF.

This clonotype is termed medium-sized. This sequence joins TRBV11-2 and TRBJ2-1, with 9 bases that match TRBD1. The CDR3 spans 15 residues. Germline CDR1 SGHAT, CDR2 FQNNGV. The V segment lost 1 base and the J segment 8 bases; nucleotides outside the gene matches: 6. CDR3 in amino acids: CASSLGDREQDEQFF. The CDR3 DNA sequence: TGTGCCAGCAGCTTAGGGGACAGGGAACAGGATGAGCAGTTCTTC.

This clonotype is labeled as medium-sized (0.01 to 0.1%). V gene TRBV10-1 combines with J gene TRBJ2-1; possibly TRBD2 for D (6 bases). The V gene's germline CDR1 is WNHNN and CDR2 SYGVQD (reference sequence). The CDR3 is 16 amino acids. Trimming cost V 2 bases and J 0 bases, with 11 bases left between them. The chain's CDR3 is CASSEVAGNSYNEQFF. The CDR3 DNA reads as TGCGCCAGCAGTGAGGTGGCGGGAAACTCCTACAATGAGCAGTTCTTC.

The rearrangement links TRBV20-1 to TRBJ1-3; 9 bases are a match to TRBD1. Germline V gives CDR1 DFQATT, CDR2 SNEGSKA (reference sequence). V lost 6 bases, J lost 8 bases, and 8 bases stayed unmatched. The CDR3 has 13 amino acids. The CDR3 reads CSASGQGGDTIYF. As DNA, the CDR3 is TGCAGTGCCTCGGGACAGGGAGGAGACACCATATATTTT.

The chain is built from TRBV7-9 and TRBJ2-7, with D perhaps matching TRBD1 (5 bases). V dropped 3 bases and J dropped 2 bases, with 11 bases sitting between them. CDR3 length: 14 amino acids. CDR1 and CDR2 (germline): SEHNR, FQNEAQ (reference sequence). CDR3 sequence reads: CASSFAREPYEQYF. The DNA of the CDR3 is TGTGCCAGCAGCTTCGCCAGGGAACCCTACGAGCAGTACTTC.

There are a few counts of this clonotype. The V gene is TRBV3-1, the J gene TRBJ1-2; D is ambiguous. The germline V gene has CDR1 LGHDT and CDR2 YNNKEL (reference sequence). CDR3 length: 14 amino acids. Trimming removed 0 bases at V and 8 bases at J, with 13 bases between. CDR3 amino acids: CASSQDLAGEGYTF. CDR3 nucleotides: TGTGCCAGCAGCCAAGATCTTGCCGGGGAAGGCTACACCTTC. Drawing the rest from reference TRBV3-1 and TRBJ1-2, the complete variable domain is DTAVSQTPKYLVTQMGNDKSIKCEQNLGHDTMYWYKQDSKKFLKIMFSYNNKELIINETVPNRFSPKSPDKAHLNLHINSLELGDSAVYFCASSQDLAGEGYTFGSGTRLTVV.

J is TRBJ2-2 and V is TRBV23-1; 8 nucleotides match TRBD2. TRBV23-1 is flagged as an ORF with uncertain function. The CDR3 is 14 residues long. Trimming took 6 bases from V and 7 from J; bases not matched to a gene: 7. CDR3 in amino acids: CASSTERGFGELFF. DNA of the CDR3: TGCGCCAGCAGCACGGAGCGGGGGTTCGGGGAGCTGTTTTTT.

J is TRBJ2-3 and V is TRBV20-1; a weak D match, TRBD1 (5 bases). V was trimmed by 5 bases and J by 7 bases, leaving 19 bases between them. The CDR3 consists of 14 residues. Germline assignment: CDR1 DFQATT and CDR2 SNEGSKA (reference sequence). The CDR3 protein is CSAPTGTGRHTQYF. As DNA, the CDR3 is TGCAGTGCTCCGACGGGCACAGGCCGGCATACGCAGTATTTT.

Of note for this clonotype: This sequence may be a read error, since a much larger clone differs from it by one base. This chain uses TRBV5-1 with TRBJ2-1; D is unclear. Germline V CDR1 and CDR2: SGHRS, YFSETQ. The CDR3 spans 15 residues. Trimming took 0 bases from V and 6 from J, leaving 13 bases between them. The CDR3 here is CASSLEEQLINEQFF. The CDR3 region has the DNA TGCGCCAGCAGCTTGGAGGAACAGCTAATCAATGAGCAGTTCTTC.

The chain combines TRBV5-1 with TRBJ1-5, with 8 bases that match TRBD1. Unmatched junction bases numbered 2, after V lost 4 bases and J lost 2 bases. Germline CDR1 SGHRS, CDR2 YFSETQ. The length of the CDR3 is 14 residues. This CDR3 is CASSQGQGNQPQHF. The CDR3 nucleotides read TGCGCCAGCAGCCAGGGACAGGGCAATCAGCCCCAGCATTTT.